The text below deals with one TCR beta chain. Its specificity is unknown. Some clones are missing from TCRdb's copy, which holds only in-frame ones; the method was immunoSEQ multiplex PCR. The sample has 69,000 or so clones, more than 70% seen once. The data stem from a study of OX40 agonist ivuxolimab in advanced cancers. Study-level background: An anti-OX40 (CD134) antibody with agonistic activity, ivuxolimab, was administered to patients. Head and neck, renal cell, melanoma or hepatocellular carcinoma were the cancers that dose-escalation patients had. Prior checkpoint blockade (anti-PD-1, anti-PD-L1 or anti-CTLA-4) was permitted; 40% had it. Regarding the study as a whole: Clonal expansion was seen in CD4+ and CD8+ blood T cells by week 6 at 0.1 to 3.0 mg/kg.

The CDR3 totals 15 residues. Germline V CDR1 and CDR2: SGHNT, YYREEE (reference sequence). The V segment lost 3 bases and the J segment 9 bases; nucleotides outside the gene matches: 10. The chain carries TRBV5-4 and TRBJ2-5, with 11 nucleotides matching TRBD1. Sequenced material: CD4+ or CD8+ T cells sorted from blood, taken in a trial of the OX40 agonist ivuxolimab. This TCR came from an adult with an advanced solid tumor such as melanoma, head and neck, liver or kidney cancer. CDR3 DNA sequence: TGTGCCAGCAGCTCGGCCGGGACAGGGGGGAGGGCCCAGTACTTC. It specifies CASSSAGTGGRAQYF. The full variable domain, in which reference TRBV5-4 and TRBJ2-5 provide the parts outside the CDR3, is ETGVTQSPTHLIKTRGQQVTLRCSSQSGHNTVSWYQQALGQGPQFIFQYYREEENGRGNFPPRFSGLQFPNYSSELNVNALELDDSALYLCASSSAGTGGRAQYFGPGTRLLVL.